These 21 T cell receptor beta chains were sequenced from one sample in a study of blood T cells in healthy people across ages. Together with a sample-barcoded 5' primer, a J-beta primer mix was included in a second PCR lasting roughly 6 to 12 cycles. MiXCR, applied by TCRdb to the 5' RACE reads, yields one record per CDR3 protein. The data contain approximately 900,000 distinct CDR3 sequences, roughly 48% of them singletons. The sample was blood. These receptors were obtained from a man aged 30-40 years in good health.

This clonotype turned up a few times. The chain has TRBV5-1 and TRBJ1-1; no definite D call. Germline-derived CDR1 and CDR2 are SGHRS and YFSETQ. This CDR3 contains 13 residues. Trimming took 8 bases from V and 2 from J, leaving 13 bases between them. CDR3 loop: CASTPQGNTEAFF. The CDR3 DNA follows: TGCGCCAGTACCCCTCAAGGTAACACTGAAGCTTTCTTT.

Only a few counts were recorded for this clonotype. This chain links TRBV29-1 with TRBJ1-2; D is ambiguous. Germline V gives CDR1 SQVTM, CDR2 ANQGSEA. There are 13 residues in the CDR3. V lost 4 bases to trimming and J lost 4 bases, with 13 bases between them. In DNA, the CDR3 is TGCAGCGTTGCCTCGGATCGGTCCTATGGCTACACCTTC. Residues: CSVASDRSYGYTF.

The chain joins TRBV4-1 to TRBJ1-5; no definite D call. This CDR3 has 14 residues. Per germline, CDR1 MGHRA and CDR2 YSYEKL. Trimming left V 3 bases short and J 6 bases short, with 12 bases between. The CDR3 region has the DNA TGCGCCAGCAGCCAGCCCCTCTCGCGTCAGCCCCAGCATTTT. It codes for CASSQPLSRQPQHF.

This clonotype appeared many times. The V and J genes are TRBV4-2 and TRBJ2-3, with no clear D. The V gene's germline CDR1 is LGHNA and CDR2 YNFKEQ. The V end was cut by 0 bases, the J end by 1 base, with 11 bases between. The CDR3 sequence is 16 residues long. The CDR3 reads CASSQDLGQGTDTQYF. The CDR3 nucleotides are TGTGCCAGCAGCCAAGATCTCGGGCAGGGCACAGATACGCAGTATTTT.

The V and J genes are TRBV7-2 and TRBJ1-2; D gene unclear. The CDR3 contains 14 residues. The germline CDR1 and CDR2 sequences are SGHTA and FQGNSA. Trimming cost V 5 bases and J 0 bases, with 10 bases left between them. Written as DNA, the CDR3 is TGTGCCAGCAGCCTGGAACAGCCTAACTATGGCTACACCTTC. This encodes CASSLEQPNYGYTF.

This clonotype was detected a few times. In DNA, the CDR3 is TGTGCCACCACTAGACAGAGCACAGATACGCAGTATTTT. This codes for CATTRQSTDTQYF. V and J are TRBV12-3 or TRBV12-4 and TRBJ2-3; D assignment may be TRBD1 or TRBD2 (5 bases each). The CDR3 totals 13 residues. The V end was cut by 10 bases, the J end by 0 bases, with 11 bases between.

The chain carries TRBV7-9 and TRBJ1-2; D is unresolved. This CDR3 contains 12 residues. Germline V gene sequence: CDR1 SEHNR, CDR2 FQNEAQ (reference sequence). Trimming removed 5 bases at V and 4 bases at J, with 8 bases between. CDR3 residues: CASSREVYGYTF. Written as DNA, the CDR3 is TGTGCCAGCAGCCGGGAAGTCTATGGCTACACCTTC.

For this clonotype: This may stem from a read error, because a much larger clone lies one nucleotide away. The chain is built from TRBV6-2 or TRBV6-3 and TRBJ2-3; 9 bases fit TRBD2. Germline V gives CDR1 MNHEY, CDR2 SVGEGT. The CDR3 length is 17 residues. CDR3 DNA: TGTGCCAGGAGTTACCCGACTCGGCTAGCGGGGAGAGATACGCAGTATTTT. This encodes CARSYPTRLAGRDTQYF.

This clonotype was counted between two and nine times. The rearrangement links TRBV29-1 to TRBJ2-7; possibly TRBD1 for D (5 bases). V was trimmed by 4 bases and J by 3 bases, leaving 13 bases between them. Per germline, CDR1 SQVTM and CDR2 ANQGSEA. This CDR3 contains 13 residues. This CDR3 is CSVGSQGRYEQYF. CDR3 DNA sequence: TGCAGCGTTGGGTCCCAGGGTCGCTACGAGCAGTACTTC.

The J gene is TRBJ1-2, the V gene TRBV4-1; D is undetermined. Trimming removed 0 bases from V and 2 bases from J, with 10 bases in between. Germline assignment: CDR1 MGHRA and CDR2 YSYEKL. The CDR3 sequence is 15 residues long. In DNA form, the CDR3 reads TGCGCCAGCAGCCAAGATGGTTTAGGAAACTATGGCTACACCTTC. Translation gives CASSQDGLGNYGYTF.

This clonotype was recorded many times. The chain carries TRBV7-9 and TRBJ1-1; D is unresolved. The V end was cut by 1 base, the J end by 5 bases, with 11 bases between. The CDR3 runs to 14 residues. Germline CDR1 reads SEHNR; CDR2 reads FQNEAQ (reference sequence). The CDR3 DNA follows: TGTGCCAGCAGCTTAGATGCGGGATTGACTGAAGCTTTCTTT. Its translation is CASSLDAGLTEAFF.

This clonotype was seen a handful of times. V gene TRBV5-1 combines with J gene TRBJ1-2, with 7 bases fitting TRBD1. J gave up 3 bases and V 6 bases, and 5 bases lay outside the gene matches. Germline V gene sequence: CDR1 SGHRS, CDR2 YFSETQ. The CDR3 is 13 amino acids. CDR3: CASTITGDYGYTF. The CDR3, as DNA: TGCGCCAGCACCATTACAGGGGACTATGGCTACACCTTC.

The rearrangement links TRBV27 to TRBJ2-3, with 7 bases fitting TRBD2. CDR1 and CDR2 from the germline V gene are MNHEY and SMNVEV (reference sequence). Trimming at V came to 4 bases and at J to 9 bases, leaving 7 bases not matched to a gene. This CDR3 is 13 amino acids long. CDR3 sequence: CASSSTAGGTQYF. DNA for the CDR3: TGTGCCAGCAGTTCCACGGCCGGGGGGACGCAGTATTTT.

This chain connects TRBV5-1 to TRBJ2-6, with TRBD2 identical over 12 bases. In germline, CDR1 is SGHRS, CDR2 YFSETQ. V was pared by 4 bases and J by 2 bases, with 16 bases of the junction left unmatched. The CDR3 has 21 amino acids. The CDR3 coding sequence is TGCGCCAGCAGCCCATTAATCCGGACTAGCGGGGTGAGCCCTGGGGCCAACGTCCTGACTTTC. Its protein is CASSPLIRTSGVSPGANVLTF.

This clonotype has just a few counts. The chain uses TRBV10-3 and TRBJ2-7, with 8 bases lining up with TRBD1. Per the germline V gene, CDR1 is ENHRY and CDR2 is SYGVKD. V trimming: 4 bases; J trimming: 2 bases; junction bases outside the gene matches: 7. The CDR3 sequence is 15 residues long. CDR3: CAISGTGTGAYEQYF. The CDR3 coding sequence is TGTGCCATCAGTGGGACAGGGACAGGCGCCTACGAGCAGTACTTC.

The chain recombines TRBV9 with TRBJ1-6; D is unresolved. Germline V CDR1 and CDR2: SGDLS, YYNGEE. The ends were cut back, 4 bases at V and 10 bases at J, with 15 bases in the middle. This CDR3 has 14 residues. The CDR3 DNA sequence: TGTGCCAGCAGCCAAAGAGGAACCGCGTCACCCCTCCACTTT. Translation: CASSQRGTASPLHF.

This sequence joins TRBV3-1 and TRBJ2-4; D is perhaps TRBD2 (5 bases). The J call is doubtful: the DNA matches TRBJ2-5 better. The CDR3 is made up of 16 amino acids. Germline V gives CDR1 LGHDT, CDR2 YNNKEL (reference sequence). Here the CDR3 reads CASSPNGGIAGETQYF. The CDR3 DNA is TGTGCCAGCAGCCCAAATGGAGGTATCGCGGGAGAGACCCAGTACTTC.

Details on this clonotype: One junction end does not reproduce the germline sequence, and a read error may be involved. The rearrangement uses TRBV5-6 and TRBJ1-1; D unclear. Per the germline V gene, CDR1 is SGHDT and CDR2 is YYEEEE. The CDR3 totals 13 residues. The CDR3 region has the DNA TGTGCCCGCAGCGTCGACCGGGACACTGAAGCTTTCTTT. Its translation: CARSVDRDTEAFF.

This clonotype was counted at least ten times. The chain has TRBV12-3 or TRBV12-4 and TRBJ2-5; 10 nucleotides match TRBD2. CDR3 size: 15 residues. The junction had 8 bases not matched to a gene; V was cut back by 6 bases and J by 4 bases. CDR3 residues: CASSSRTSGGETQYF. CDR3 sequence (DNA): TGTGCCAGCAGCTCGAGGACTAGCGGAGGAGAGACCCAGTACTTC.

The chain links TRBV3-1 to TRBJ2-5; D is ambiguous. CDR1 is LGHDT, CDR2 YNNKEL, per germline (reference sequence). V was trimmed by 1 base and J by 3 bases, leaving 9 bases between them. The CDR3 runs 14 residues. For the CDR3, the DNA is TGTGCCAGCAGCCAAGTGGCGGAGAAAGAGACCCAGTACTTC. It encodes CASSQVAEKETQYF.

This chain uses TRBV7-2 with TRBJ1-5, with D maybe TRBD1 (6 bases). CDR1 is SGHTA, CDR2 FQGNSA, per germline. The CDR3 consists of 15 residues. V lost 0 bases to trimming and J lost 3 bases, with 9 bases between them. CDR3 bases: TGTGCCAGCAGCTTAGCGATGGGGGCCAATCAGCCCCAGCATTTT. Translating it yields CASSLAMGANQPQHF.